This record concerns one T cell receptor (beta chain) sequence. The data were taken from a study of blood T cell repertoires in COVID-19. Study-wide background: In each case, the material was cDNA or gDNA derived from T cells, B-cell-depleted T cells, or PBMCs.

Per the authors' pipeline: Reference gene primer amplification gave estimated nucleated cell counts. Assay used: immunoSEQ multiplex PCR; TCRdb lists only in-frame clones, some missing. From that table come the V and J calls and clone size; the DNA was used to work out D and trimming. The top ten hold approximately 2.9% of the sample, which has more than 400,000 clones, roughly 88% seen once. J gave up 4 bases and V 7 bases, and 13 bases lay outside the gene matches. The CDR3 totals 17 residues. CDR1 is MGHDK and CDR2 is SYGVNS in the germline V gene. The chain employs TRBV25-1 and TRBJ2-5; 12 bases match TRBD2. The sample consisted of peripheral blood. The TCR comes from a human donor in a cohort sampled during active COVID-19. The CDR3 loop is CASTPGGTGLAGETQYF. CDR3 bases: TGTGCCAGCACCCCTGGGGGCACGGGACTAGCGGGAGAGACCCAGTACTTC.